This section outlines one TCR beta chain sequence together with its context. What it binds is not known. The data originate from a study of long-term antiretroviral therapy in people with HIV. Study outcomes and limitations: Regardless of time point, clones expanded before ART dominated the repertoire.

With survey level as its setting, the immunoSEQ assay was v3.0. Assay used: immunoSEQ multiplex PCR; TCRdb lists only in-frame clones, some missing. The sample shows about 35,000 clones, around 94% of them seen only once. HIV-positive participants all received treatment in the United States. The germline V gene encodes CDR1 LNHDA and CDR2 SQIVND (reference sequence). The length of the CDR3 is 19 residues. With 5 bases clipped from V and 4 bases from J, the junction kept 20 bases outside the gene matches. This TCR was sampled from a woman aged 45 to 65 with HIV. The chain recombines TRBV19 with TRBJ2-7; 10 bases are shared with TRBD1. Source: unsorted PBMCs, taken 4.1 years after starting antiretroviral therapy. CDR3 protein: CASSPSTGGILERLYEQYF. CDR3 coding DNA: TGTGCCAGTAGTCCTTCGACAGGGGGCATTCTGGAACGATTATACGAGCAGTACTTC.